This TCR beta chain was retrieved from a study of vaccination and CD4 T cells after COVID-19. A word on this clonotype: Its antigen is undetermined.

Sequenced with the Oncomine TCR Beta short-read assay was DNA taken from cultured CD4+ T cells. TCRdb fed the PCR reads into MiXCR, producing one record per CDR3 protein. The sample includes 15,000 to 20,000 distinct CDR3 sequences, around 58% of them seen just once. The treatment: roughly ten-day PBMC culture with coronavirus spike peptide pools or control peptides (ViraFEST assay). CDR3 length equals 15 residues. The ends lost 4 bases at V and 8 bases at J; junction bases unmatched: 6. Germline V gene sequence: CDR1 KGHDR, CDR2 SFDVKD. The sequence was collected from a human donor who had recovered from COVID-19. The sequencing sample was made of CD4+ T cells from blood, cultured in vitro. V gene TRBV24-1 combines with J gene TRBJ2-1; 11 bases match TRBD2. The CDR3 is CATSDRLAGPDEQFF. In DNA, the CDR3 is TGTGCCACCAGTGACCGACTAGCGGGACCCGATGAGCAGTTCTTC.